The source of this TCR beta chain is a study of CD8+ T cells in alopecia areata. Study-level background: The study gave treated patients oral tofacitinib at 5 to 10 mg twice daily.

Specified treatment: oral pan-JAK inhibitor, 5-10 mg twice daily. In germline, CDR1 is KGHSH, CDR2 LQKENI. V was clipped by 1 base and J by 6 bases, with 9 bases between them. This CDR3 spans 13 amino acids. RNA, once extracted, was reverse transcribed into cDNA for use as the sequencing template. Clones were read by immunoSEQ multiplex PCR, and TCRdb kept only the in-frame ones, dropping some. The sample includes about 280,000 clones, roughly 60% of them seen just once. The material sequenced was CD4+ T cells sorted from blood, taken at week 24, from a patient treated with tofacitinib. The sequence derives from a human donor with alopecia areata. This chain links TRBV18 with TRBJ1-1; D not certain. The CDR3 loop is CASSPLGGAEAFF. CDR3 nucleotides: TGTGCCAGCTCACCACTCGGTGGGGCTGAAGCTTTCTTT.